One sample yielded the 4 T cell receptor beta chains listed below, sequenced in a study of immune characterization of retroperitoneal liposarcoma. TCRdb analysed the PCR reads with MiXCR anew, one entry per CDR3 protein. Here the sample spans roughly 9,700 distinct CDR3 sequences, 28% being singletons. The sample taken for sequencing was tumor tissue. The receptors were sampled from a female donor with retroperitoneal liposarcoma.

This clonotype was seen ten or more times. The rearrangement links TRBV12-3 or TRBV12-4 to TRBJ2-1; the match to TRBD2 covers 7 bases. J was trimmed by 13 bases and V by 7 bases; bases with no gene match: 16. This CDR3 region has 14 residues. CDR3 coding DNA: TGTGCCAGCACTAGTAGCGGGCAAGGAGAGACCCAGTTCTTC. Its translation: CASTSSGQGETQFF.

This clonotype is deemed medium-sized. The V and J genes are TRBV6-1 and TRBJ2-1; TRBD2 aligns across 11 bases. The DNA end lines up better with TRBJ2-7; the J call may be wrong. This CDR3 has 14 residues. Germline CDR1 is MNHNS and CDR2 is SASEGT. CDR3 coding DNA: TGTGCCAGCAGTAGACTAGCGGGGAACAATGAGCAGTACTTC. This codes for CASSRLAGNNEQYF.

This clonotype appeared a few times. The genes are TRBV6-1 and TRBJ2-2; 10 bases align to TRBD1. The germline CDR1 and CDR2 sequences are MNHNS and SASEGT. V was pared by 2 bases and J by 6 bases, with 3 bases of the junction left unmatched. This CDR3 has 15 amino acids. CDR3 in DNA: TGTGCCAGCAGTGAAACCGGACAGGGGGCCGGGGAGCTGTTTTTT. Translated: CASSETGQGAGELFF.

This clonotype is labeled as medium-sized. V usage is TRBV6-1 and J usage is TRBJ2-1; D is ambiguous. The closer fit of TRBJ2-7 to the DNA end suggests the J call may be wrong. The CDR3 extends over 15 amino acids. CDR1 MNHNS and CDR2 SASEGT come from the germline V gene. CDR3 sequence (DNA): TGTGCCAGCAGTCAGGCTACATACCGGCTTAATGAGCAGTACTTC. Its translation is CASSQATYRLNEQYF.